This TCR beta chain was sequenced in a study of T cell responses to AZD1222 COVID-19 vaccine. Libraries were prepared by immunoSEQ multiplex PCR; TCRdb keeps only in-frame clonotypes and omits some of them. The table records approximately 94,000 clones, around 90% of them present only once. This clone has just a few counts. Germline V gene data show CDR1 as LGHDT and CDR2 as YNNKEL (reference sequence). Trimming removed 1 base from V and 5 bases from J, with 17 bases in between. This CDR3 has 16 amino acids. This sequence originates from an adult in good health. The source was peripheral blood, collected on day 0 of AZD1222 vaccination. V and J are TRBV3-1 (or the pseudogene TRBV3-2) and TRBJ1-2, with D possibly TRBD1 on 5 matching bases. CDR3 DNA sequence: TGTGCCAGCAGCCAAGTTTCGGCAGTGGGGGTATATGGCTACACCTTC. Translating gives CASSQVSAVGVYGYTF.